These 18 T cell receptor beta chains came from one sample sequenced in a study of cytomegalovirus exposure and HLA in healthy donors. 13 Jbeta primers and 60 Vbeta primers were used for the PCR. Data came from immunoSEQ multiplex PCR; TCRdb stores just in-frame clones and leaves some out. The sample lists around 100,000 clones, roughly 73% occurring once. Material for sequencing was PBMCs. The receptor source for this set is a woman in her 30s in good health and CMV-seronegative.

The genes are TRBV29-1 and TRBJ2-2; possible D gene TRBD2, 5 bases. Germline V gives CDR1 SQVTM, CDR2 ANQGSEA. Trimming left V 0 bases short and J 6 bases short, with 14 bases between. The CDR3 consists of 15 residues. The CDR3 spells CSVEEGSLNAGELFF. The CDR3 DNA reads TGCAGCGTTGAAGAGGGGAGTTTAAACGCCGGGGAGCTGTTTTTT.

Here the CDR3 reads CASSIRFEAFF. For the CDR3, the DNA is TGTGCCAGCAGCATTCGGTTTGAAGCTTTCTTT. The chain has TRBV7-9 and TRBJ1-1, with no clear D. Trimming removed 5 bases from V and 7 bases from J, with 8 bases in between. Germline CDR1 and CDR2: SEHNR and FQNEAQ (reference sequence). The CDR3 sequence is 11 residues long.

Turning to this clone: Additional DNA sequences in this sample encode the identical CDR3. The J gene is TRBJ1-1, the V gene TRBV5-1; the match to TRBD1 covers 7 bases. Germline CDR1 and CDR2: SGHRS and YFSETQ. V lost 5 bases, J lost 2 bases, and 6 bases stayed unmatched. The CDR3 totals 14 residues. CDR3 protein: CASSFQGENTEAFF. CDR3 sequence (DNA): TGCGCCAGCAGTTTTCAGGGGGAAAACACTGAAGCTTTCTTT. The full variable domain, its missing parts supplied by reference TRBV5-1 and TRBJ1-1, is KAGVTQTPRYLIKTRGQQVTLSCSPISGHRSVSWYQQTPGQGLQFLFEYFSETQRNKGNFPGRFSGRQFSNSRSEMNVSTLELGDSALYLCASSFQGENTEAFFGQGTRLTVV.

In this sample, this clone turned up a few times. CDR3 in amino acids: CASKVTATGLYGYTF. As DNA, the CDR3 is TGCGCCAGCAAAGTAACCGCGACAGGGCTATATGGCTACACCTTC. This chain links TRBV4-3 with TRBJ1-2; TRBD1 aligns across 7 bases. Germline CDR1 LGHNA, CDR2 YSLEER. The CDR3 runs to 15 residues. Trimming cost V 7 bases and J 5 bases; bases outside gene matches: 13.

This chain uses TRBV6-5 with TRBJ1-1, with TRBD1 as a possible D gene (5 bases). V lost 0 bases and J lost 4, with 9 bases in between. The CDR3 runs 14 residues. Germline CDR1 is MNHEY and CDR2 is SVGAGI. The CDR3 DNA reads TGTGCCAGCAGTTACTCCCGGACAAGCACTGAAGCTTTCTTT. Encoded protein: CASSYSRTSTEAFF.

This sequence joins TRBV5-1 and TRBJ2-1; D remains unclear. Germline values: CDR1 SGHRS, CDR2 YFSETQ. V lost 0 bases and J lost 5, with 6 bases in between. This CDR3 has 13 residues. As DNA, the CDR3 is TGCGCCAGCAGCTTGGCTCACAACAATGAGCAGTTCTTC. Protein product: CASSLAHNNEQFF.

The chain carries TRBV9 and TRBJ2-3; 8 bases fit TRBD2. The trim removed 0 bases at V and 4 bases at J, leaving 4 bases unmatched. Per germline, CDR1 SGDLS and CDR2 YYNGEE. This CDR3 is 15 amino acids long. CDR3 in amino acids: CASSVGSGVADTQYF. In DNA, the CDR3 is TGTGCCAGCAGCGTAGGTAGCGGGGTGGCAGATACGCAGTATTTT.

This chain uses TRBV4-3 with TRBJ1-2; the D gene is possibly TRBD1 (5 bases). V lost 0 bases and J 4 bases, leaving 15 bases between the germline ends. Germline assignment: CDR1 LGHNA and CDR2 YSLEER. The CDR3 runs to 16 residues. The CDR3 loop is CASSQEIIGDSYGYTF. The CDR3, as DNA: TGCGCCAGCAGCCAAGAAATAATAGGGGATTCCTATGGCTACACCTTC.

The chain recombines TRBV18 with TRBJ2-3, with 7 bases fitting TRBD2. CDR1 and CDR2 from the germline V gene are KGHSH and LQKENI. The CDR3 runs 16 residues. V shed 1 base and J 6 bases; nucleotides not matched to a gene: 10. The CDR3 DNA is TGTGCCAGCTCACCACTTGGAAGCGGGACCGTGGATACGCAGTATTTT. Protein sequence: CASSPLGSGTVDTQYF.

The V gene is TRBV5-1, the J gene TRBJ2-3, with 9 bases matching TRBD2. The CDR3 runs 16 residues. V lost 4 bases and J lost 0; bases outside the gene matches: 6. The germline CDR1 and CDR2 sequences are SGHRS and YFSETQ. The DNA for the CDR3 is TGCGCCAGCAGCCTGACTAGCGGAACCAGCACAGATACGCAGTATTTT. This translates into CASSLTSGTSTDTQYF. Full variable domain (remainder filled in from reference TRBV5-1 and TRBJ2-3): KAGVTQTPRYLIKTRGQQVTLSCSPISGHRSVSWYQQTPGQGLQFLFEYFSETQRNKGNFPGRFSGRQFSNSRSEMNVSTLELGDSALYLCASSLTSGTSTDTQYFGPGTRLTVL.

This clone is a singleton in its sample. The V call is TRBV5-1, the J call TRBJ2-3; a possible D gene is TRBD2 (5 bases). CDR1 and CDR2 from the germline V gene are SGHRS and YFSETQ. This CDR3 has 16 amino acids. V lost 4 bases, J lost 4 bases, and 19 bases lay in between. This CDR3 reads CASSRTSGPAADTQYF. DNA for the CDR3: TGCGCCAGCAGCCGGACGAGCGGCCCGGCAGCAGATACGCAGTATTTT. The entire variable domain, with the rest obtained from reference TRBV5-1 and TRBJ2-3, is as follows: KAGVTQTPRYLIKTRGQQVTLSCSPISGHRSVSWYQQTPGQGLQFLFEYFSETQRNKGNFPGRFSGRQFSNSRSEMNVSTLELGDSALYLCASSRTSGPAADTQYFGPGTRLTVL.

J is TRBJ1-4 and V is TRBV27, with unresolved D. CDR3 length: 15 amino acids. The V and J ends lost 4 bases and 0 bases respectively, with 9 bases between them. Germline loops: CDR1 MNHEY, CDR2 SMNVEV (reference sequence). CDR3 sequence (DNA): TGTGCCAGCAGTTCTTTCTTCGCAACTAATGAAAAACTGTTTTTT. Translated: CASSSFFATNEKLFF. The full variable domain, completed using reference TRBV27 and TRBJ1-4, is EAQVTQNPRYLITVTGKKLTVTCSQNMNHEYMSWYRQDPGLGLRQIYYSMNVEVTDKGDVPEGYKVSRKEKRNFPLILESPSPNQTSLYFCASSSFFATNEKLFFGSGTQLSVL.

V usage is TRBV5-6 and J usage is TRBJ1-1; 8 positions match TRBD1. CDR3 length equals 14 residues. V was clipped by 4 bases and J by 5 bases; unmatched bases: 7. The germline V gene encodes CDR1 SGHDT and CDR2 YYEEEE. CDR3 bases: TGTGCCAGCAGCGTCCCGGGGGACAGGACTGAAGCTTTCTTT. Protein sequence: CASSVPGDRTEAFF.

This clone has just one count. The CDR3 loop is CASSQEYASGGAFF. The CDR3 DNA is TGCGCCAGCAGCCAAGAATATGCCTCAGGGGGAGCTTTCTTT. This chain links TRBV4-3 with TRBJ1-1; TRBD1 matches 7 bases. V was pared by 0 bases and J by 10 bases, with 8 bases of the junction left unmatched. Germline loops: CDR1 LGHNA, CDR2 YSLEER. This CDR3 has 14 amino acids.

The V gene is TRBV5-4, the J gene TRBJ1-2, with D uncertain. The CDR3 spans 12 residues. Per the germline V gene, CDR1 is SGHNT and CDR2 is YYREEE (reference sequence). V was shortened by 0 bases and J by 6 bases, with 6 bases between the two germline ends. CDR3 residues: CASSLDRDGYTF. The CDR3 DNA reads TGTGCCAGCAGCTTGGACAGAGATGGCTACACCTTC.

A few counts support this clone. CDR3 in amino acids: CASSQERGHYEQYF. The DNA of the CDR3 is TGCGCCAGCAGCCAAGAGCGAGGGCACTACGAGCAGTACTTC. The chain has TRBV4-1 and TRBJ2-7, with TRBD2 as a possible D gene (5 bases). V was clipped by 0 bases and J by 3 bases, with 9 bases between them. Germline V lookup: CDR1 MGHRA, CDR2 YSYEKL. The CDR3 covers 14 residues.

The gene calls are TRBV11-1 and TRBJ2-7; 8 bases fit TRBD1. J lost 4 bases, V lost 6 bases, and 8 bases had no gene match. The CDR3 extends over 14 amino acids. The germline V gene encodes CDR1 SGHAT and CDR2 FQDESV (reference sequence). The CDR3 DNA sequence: TGTGCCAGCAGTTCTAGGACAGGGACTTACGAGCAGTACTTC. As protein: CASSSRTGTYEQYF.

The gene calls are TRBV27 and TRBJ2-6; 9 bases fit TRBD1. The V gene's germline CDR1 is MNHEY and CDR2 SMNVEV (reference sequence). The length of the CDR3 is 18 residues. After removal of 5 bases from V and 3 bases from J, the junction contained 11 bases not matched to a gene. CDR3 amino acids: CASSGQGLLPSGANVLTF. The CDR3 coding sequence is TGTGCCAGCAGTGGACAGGGGCTTCTTCCTAGTGGGGCCAACGTCCTGACTTTC.